The 24 T cell receptor beta chains below were found in one sample sequenced in a study of CD8 T cells in ankylosing spondylitis. In TCRdb, the 5' RACE reads were re-called with MiXCR into one record per CDR3 protein. The repertoire holds 300,000 to 400,000 distinct CDR3 sequences, approximately 14% seen once, with roughly 0.99% in the top ten. The sample taken for sequencing was blood, either unsorted or a sorted T cell fraction (not recorded which). These receptors all come from a male donor with ankylosing spondylitis or in good health (not recorded which).

This clonotype was recorded many times. This chain connects TRBV12-3 or TRBV12-4 to TRBJ2-3; D is possibly TRBD1 or TRBD2 (5 bases each). The CDR3 contains 16 residues. V shed 8 bases and J shed 0 bases, with 18 bases lying between them. CDR3 residues: CASEPFGAGSTDTQYF. The CDR3 coding sequence is TGTGCCAGCGAACCCTTCGGGGCAGGGAGCACAGATACGCAGTATTTT.

The rearrangement links TRBV4-2 to TRBJ2-3; 8 bases agree with TRBD2. CDR1 and CDR2 (germline): LGHNA, YNFKEQ. This CDR3 contains 15 residues. V dropped 4 bases and J dropped 5; count of bases not matched to a gene: 8. CDR3 bases: TGTGCCAGCAGCCCCACCGGGACTAGGGTAGATACGCAGTATTTT. The encoded protein is CASSPTGTRVDTQYF.

Many counts were recorded for this clonotype. This chain connects TRBV7-9 to TRBJ2-4; D remains ambiguous. Trimming cost V 5 bases and J 0 bases, with 17 bases left between them. CDR1 is SEHNR and CDR2 is FQNEAQ in the germline V gene (reference sequence). This CDR3 spans 17 amino acids. The CDR3 DNA reads TGTGCCAGCAGCCCTTTCCGGACCCTCTTAGCCAAAAACATTCAGTACTTC. Residues: CASSPFRTLLAKNIQYF.

CDR3 coding DNA: TGTGCCAGCAGCTTCAGTCCCCGGGGCGGCGACACCGGGGAGCTGTTTTTT. It encodes CASSFSPRGGDTGELFF. This chain connects TRBV7-9 to TRBJ2-2; tentatively, D is TRBD1 or TRBD2 (5 bases each). The CDR3 covers 17 residues. Germline loops: CDR1 SEHNR, CDR2 FQNEAQ (reference sequence). V shed 3 bases and J shed 3 bases, with 17 bases lying between them.

This clonotype was counted only a few times. The rearrangement joins TRBV7-2 to TRBJ1-5, with 7 bases aligning to TRBD1. After removal of 5 bases from V and 1 base from J, the junction contained 5 bases not matched to a gene. From germline, CDR1 is SGHTA and CDR2 FQGNSA. The CDR3 length is 15 residues. The CDR3 DNA is TGTGCCAGCAGCCCAGGGGGAGGGAGCAATCAGCCCCAGCATTTT. Translation gives CASSPGGGSNQPQHF.

This clonotype was detected a few times. The rearrangement joins TRBV20-1 to TRBJ1-3; D remains ambiguous. This CDR3 contains 12 residues. V gave up 3 bases and J gave up 2 bases, with 5 bases separating them. CDR1 DFQATT and CDR2 SNEGSKA come from the germline V gene (reference sequence). The CDR3 sequence is CSASPTGNTIYF. As DNA, the CDR3 is TGCAGTGCTAGCCCTACTGGAAACACCATATATTTT.

This clonotype was detected a few times. The CDR3 reads CASSVDRGHRFF. The CDR3 bases are TGTGCCAGCAGCGTCGACAGGGGGCACCGGTTCTTC. V gene TRBV13 combines with J gene TRBJ2-1; 10 bases align to TRBD1. The CDR3 has 12 amino acids. V lost 5 bases, J lost 15 bases, and 7 bases stayed unmatched. Germline V gene sequence: CDR1 PRHDT, CDR2 FYEKMQ (reference sequence).

This clonotype was seen a handful of times. The chain recombines TRBV10-3 with TRBJ2-2; 7 positions agree with TRBD2. The CDR3 covers 15 residues. V lost 8 bases to trimming and J lost 9 bases; unmatched junction nucleotides: 15. In germline, CDR1 is ENHRY, CDR2 SYGVKD. Here the CDR3 reads CAIGELSGLGRELFF. CDR3 nucleotide sequence: TGTGCCATCGGCGAACTTAGCGGGCTTGGTAGGGAGCTGTTTTTT.

The chain links TRBV3-1 to TRBJ2-7; no definite D call. The germline V and J ends were trimmed by 2 bases and 3 bases, with 14 bases remaining between them. Per the germline V gene, CDR1 is LGHDT and CDR2 is YNNKEL (reference sequence). CDR3 length: 15 residues. CDR3 sequence: CASSQNPQAIYEQYF. CDR3 DNA sequence: TGTGCCAGCAGCCAAAACCCCCAGGCCATCTACGAGCAGTACTTC.

The rearrangement links TRBV12-5 to TRBJ2-3, with TRBD2 matching over 7 bases. The junction had 3 bases not matched to a gene; V was cut back by 3 bases and J by 3 bases. The CDR3 covers 14 residues. Per the germline V gene, CDR1 is LGHNT and CDR2 is FRNRAP. In nucleotides, the CDR3 is TGTGCTAGTGGTTTTGGGAGGGTTACAGATACGCAGTATTTT. It translates to CASGFGRVTDTQYF.

V and J are TRBV30 and TRBJ2-2, with 10 bases that match TRBD2. This CDR3 has 14 amino acids. Germline V CDR1 and CDR2: GTSNPN, SVGIG (reference sequence). V trimming: 6 bases; J trimming: 2 bases; junction bases outside the gene matches: 3. The CDR3 DNA reads TGTGCCTGCGGACTAGCGGAAAACACCGGGGAGCTGTTTTTT. Translated, it gives CACGLAENTGELFF.

The chain has TRBV30 and TRBJ2-1, with TRBD2 matching over 7 bases. From germline, CDR1 is GTSNPN and CDR2 SVGIG (reference sequence). V gave up 0 bases and J gave up 8 bases; unmatched junction bases: 10. The CDR3 sequence is 15 residues long. The CDR3 protein is CAWSVMAGEIHEQFF. The CDR3, as DNA: TGTGCCTGGAGTGTGATGGCGGGAGAGATCCATGAGCAGTTCTTC.

A few counts support this clonotype. The J gene is TRBJ2-7, the V gene TRBV2; tentatively, D is TRBD2 (6 bases). Between the trimmed V and J ends, which lost 1 base and 3 bases, there was a span of 10 bases. CDR3 size: 14 residues. Germline V lookup: CDR1 SNHLY, CDR2 FYNNEI. The CDR3 region has the DNA TGTGCCAGCAGTGAAGGGGGACTTTACTACGAGCAGTACTTC. Protein: CASSEGGLYYEQYF.

This clonotype turned up a few times. This chain connects TRBV14 to TRBJ2-1; D is possibly TRBD1 or TRBD2 (5 bases each). CDR1 and CDR2 (germline): SGHDN, FVKESK. The CDR3 sequence is 16 residues long. Trimming removed 5 bases at V and 9 bases at J, with 23 bases between. CDR3 loop: CASSKANRIWSGEQFF. The CDR3 nucleotides read TGTGCCAGCAGCAAAGCGAACAGGATTTGGAGCGGTGAGCAGTTCTTC.

The chain combines TRBV20-1 with TRBJ2-1; 11 nucleotides match TRBD1. CDR1 DFQATT and CDR2 SNEGSKA come from the germline V gene (reference sequence). With V trimmed by 5 bases and J by 7 bases, 1 base remained unmatched. This CDR3 has 12 amino acids. The CDR3: CSAGQGANEQFF. DNA of the CDR3: TGCAGTGCTGGACAGGGGGCGAATGAGCAGTTCTTC.

This clonotype has just a few counts. The chain employs TRBV5-1 and TRBJ2-4; D unresolved. Trimming pared 0 bases from V and 9 bases from J, leaving 13 bases between. CDR1 is SGHRS and CDR2 is YFSETQ in the germline V gene. The CDR3 totals 14 residues. CDR3 nucleotide sequence: TGCGCCAGCAGCTTGGAAACAGATAGGTCCATTCAGTACTTC. Translation: CASSLETDRSIQYF.

This clonotype has more than one count but fewer than ten. The chain has TRBV5-6 and TRBJ2-7; 9 bases are shared with TRBD2. With 1 base clipped from V and 2 bases from J, the junction kept 4 bases outside the gene matches. CDR1 is SGHDT, CDR2 YYEEEE, per germline. The CDR3 totals 15 residues. In nucleotides, the CDR3 is TGTGCCAGCAGCTTGAGACTAGCGGATACCTACGAGCAGTACTTC. Protein sequence: CASSLRLADTYEQYF.

This clonotype was recorded at least ten times. V usage is TRBV20-1 and J usage is TRBJ2-1; TRBD2 is a possible D gene (5 bases). Trimming took off 1 base at V and 0 bases at J, with 10 bases between the two ends. The CDR3 has 15 amino acids. Germline CDR1 reads DFQATT; CDR2 reads SNEGSKA (reference sequence). In nucleotides, the CDR3 is TGCAGTGCTAGAGTAAGCGGATCCTCCTACAATGAGCAGTTCTTC. Encoded protein: CSARVSGSSYNEQFF.

This clonotype was observed at least ten times. This rearrangement joins TRBV12-3 or TRBV12-4 to TRBJ2-5; 12 bases match TRBD2. Losses at the gene ends were 3 bases for V and 4 bases for J; bases not matched to a gene: 6. The length of the CDR3 is 16 residues. The chain's CDR3 is CASSFGGLAGRETQYF. CDR3 DNA sequence: TGTGCCAGCAGTTTCGGGGGACTAGCGGGTAGAGAGACCCAGTACTTC.

The rearrangement links TRBV12-3 or TRBV12-4 to TRBJ2-5; D is unresolved. With 1 base removed from V and 5 bases from J, the gap between germline ends came to 11 bases. This CDR3 is 14 amino acids long. The CDR3 reads CASSLGSRYETQYF. The CDR3 coding sequence is TGTGCCAGCAGTTTAGGGTCTAGATATGAGACCCAGTACTTC.

V is TRBV5-1 and J is TRBJ2-5; D may be TRBD1 (6 bases). Germline V lookup: CDR1 SGHRS, CDR2 YFSETQ. Trimming took 5 bases from V and 5 from J, leaving 16 bases between them. The CDR3 is 14 amino acids. The CDR3 reads CASSKALTGETQYF. The CDR3 DNA follows: TGCGCCAGCAGTAAGGCCCTTACAGGGGAGACCCAGTACTTC.

This clonotype showed up many times. This chain links TRBV6-2 or TRBV6-3 with TRBJ2-2; no definite D call. Germline lookup yields CDR1 MNHEY and CDR2 SVGEGT. The CDR3 is made up of 15 amino acids. Trimming stripped 3 bases from V and 3 bases from J, with 11 bases between. The CDR3 loop reads CASSYKGMDTGELFF. DNA of the CDR3: TGTGCCAGCAGTTATAAGGGTATGGACACCGGGGAGCTGTTTTTT.

This clonotype was seen repeatedly, ten times or more. The chain employs TRBV9 and TRBJ2-1, with D unresolved. The CDR3 extends over 14 amino acids. Trimming took 5 bases from V and 5 from J, leaving 14 bases between them. Germline V gene data show CDR1 as SGDLS and CDR2 as YYNGEE. The CDR3 loop is CASSRDPRDNEQFF. The CDR3 DNA follows: TGTGCCAGCAGTCGAGACCCAAGGGACAATGAGCAGTTCTTC.

The chain uses TRBV5-6 and TRBJ2-5; 8 bases line up with TRBD2. The CDR3 is 16 residues long. In germline, CDR1 is SGHDT, CDR2 YYEEEE. Trimming removed 0 bases from V and 1 base from J; junction bases left unmatched: 5. This chain's CDR3 is CASSLGRGGLQETQYF. The CDR3 bases are TGTGCCAGCAGCTTGGGACGGGGGGGCCTCCAAGAGACCCAGTACTTC. Full variable domain (outside the CDR3, taken from reference TRBV5-6 and TRBJ2-5): DAGVTQSPTHLIKTRGQQVTLRCSPKSGHDTVSWYQQALGQGPQFIFQYYEEEERQRGNFPDRFSGHQFPNYSSELNVNALLLGDSALYLCASSLGRGGLQETQYFGPGTRLLVL.